This TCR beta chain emerged from a study of blood T cell repertoires in COVID-19. Sequenced by immunoSEQ multiplex PCR; TCRdb stores in-frame clones only, minus some. This table holds about 32,000 clones, 85% to 95% found once. V lost 0 bases and J lost 3, with 15 bases in between. The CDR3 is 16 residues long. Germline V gene data show CDR1 as SEHNR and CDR2 as FQNEAQ (reference sequence). The chain joins TRBV7-9 to TRBJ2-7; D remains unclear. Material: peripheral blood. The sequence came from a male donor with active COVID-19. CDR3 nucleotide sequence: TGTGCCAGCAGCTTAGCGATTGGGCAGAGAGACTACGAGCAGTACTTC. It translates to CASSLAIGQRDYEQYF.